This T cell receptor (beta chain) is from a study of neoadjuvant anti-PD-1 for oral cavity cancer. Whole-study context: Most patients had three to four biweekly doses of 3 mg/kg nivolumab before resection.

Using immunoSEQ multiplex PCR, the repertoire was profiled, and TCRdb retains in-frame clones only, with some absent. This table holds over 11,000 clones, roughly 69% found once. About this clone: Its target is not known. Other DNA sequences from this sample encode an identical CDR3 as well.

The CDR3 runs 13 residues. The V and J ends lost 3 bases and 5 bases respectively, with 7 bases between them. Germline V lookup: CDR1 MNHEY, CDR2 SMNVEV (reference sequence). Overall study results and limits: Only a few patients per response group were TCR-analyzed; validation needed.

Stated time point: after neoadjuvant nivolumab, at surgical resection. These newly diagnosed stage II-IVA oral cavity squamous cell carcinoma patients had no prior systemic or radiation treatment. Analysis of PBMCs was direct, with no culture step. The specimen was PBMCs, collected after nivolumab (anti-PD-1) treatment. The TCR was taken from a person aged 35-79 years with oral cavity squamous cell carcinoma. The chain combines TRBV27 with TRBJ1-4; no clear D gene. The CDR3 protein is CASSLERNEKLFF. CDR3 DNA: TGTGCCAGCAGTTTGGAGAGGAATGAAAAACTGTTTTTT.